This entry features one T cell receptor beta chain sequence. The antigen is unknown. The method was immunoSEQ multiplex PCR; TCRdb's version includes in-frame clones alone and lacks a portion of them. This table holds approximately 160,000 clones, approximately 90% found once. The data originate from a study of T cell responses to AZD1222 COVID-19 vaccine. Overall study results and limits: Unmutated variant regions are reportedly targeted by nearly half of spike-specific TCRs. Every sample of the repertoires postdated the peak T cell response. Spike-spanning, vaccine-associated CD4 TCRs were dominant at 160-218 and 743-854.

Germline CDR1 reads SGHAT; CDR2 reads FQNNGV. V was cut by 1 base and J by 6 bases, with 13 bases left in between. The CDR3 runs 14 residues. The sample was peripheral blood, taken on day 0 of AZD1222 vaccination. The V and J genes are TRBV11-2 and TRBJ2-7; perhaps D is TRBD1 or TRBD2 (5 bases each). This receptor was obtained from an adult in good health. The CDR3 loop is CASSLADAGAEQYF. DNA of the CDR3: TGTGCCAGCAGCTTAGCTGACGCCGGGGCCGAGCAGTACTTC.